This T cell receptor (beta chain) was profiled in a study of blood T cell repertoires in COVID-19. The CDR3 totals 14 residues. The V gene lost 1 base and the J gene lost 5 bases, with 11 bases spanning the gap. Germline V gives CDR1 SGHTA, CDR2 FQGNSA. TCRdb keeps only in-frame clones here, not all; method: immunoSEQ multiplex PCR. The data contain 210,000 or so clones, 80% to 85% of them singletons. This clone came up once. The rearrangement links TRBV7-2 to TRBJ1-2; D is uncertain. This receptor was obtained from a woman between 50 and 59 years old with acute COVID-19. The sample was PBMCs or T cells enriched from blood (not recorded which). The CDR3 protein is CASSLGRGSYGYTF. CDR3 coding DNA: TGTGCCAGCAGCTTAGGTCGGGGTTCGTATGGCTACACCTTC.